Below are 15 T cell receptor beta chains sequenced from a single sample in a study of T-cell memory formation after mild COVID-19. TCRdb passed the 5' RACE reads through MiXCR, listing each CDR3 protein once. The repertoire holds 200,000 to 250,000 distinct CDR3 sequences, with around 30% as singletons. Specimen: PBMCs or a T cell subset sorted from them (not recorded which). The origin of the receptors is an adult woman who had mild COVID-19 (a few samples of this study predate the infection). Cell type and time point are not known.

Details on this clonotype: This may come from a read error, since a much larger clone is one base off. CDR3 protein: CASTRAGGYNEQLF. The CDR3 coding sequence is TGTGCCAGCACCCGAGCGGGGGGATACAATGAGCAGTTATTC. The chain joins TRBV27 to TRBJ2-1; 9 bases are a match to TRBD2. The CDR3 consists of 14 residues. Germline values: CDR1 MNHEY, CDR2 SMNVEV (reference sequence).

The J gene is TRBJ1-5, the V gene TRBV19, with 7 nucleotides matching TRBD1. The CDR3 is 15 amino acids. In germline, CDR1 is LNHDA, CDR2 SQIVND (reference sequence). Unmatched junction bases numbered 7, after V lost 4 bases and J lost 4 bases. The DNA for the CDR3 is TGTGCCAGTAGTACAAGACAGGGTGGGAATCAGCCCCAGCATTTT. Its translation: CASSTRQGGNQPQHF. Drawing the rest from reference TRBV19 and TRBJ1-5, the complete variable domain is DGGITQSPKYLFRKEGQNVTLSCEQNLNHDAMYWYRQDPGQGLRLIYYSQIVNDFQKGDIAEGYSVSREKKESFPLTVTSAQKNPTAFYLCASSTRQGGNQPQHFGDGTRLSIL.

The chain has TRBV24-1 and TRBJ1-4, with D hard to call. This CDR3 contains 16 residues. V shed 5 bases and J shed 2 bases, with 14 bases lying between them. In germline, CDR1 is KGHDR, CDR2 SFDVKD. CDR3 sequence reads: CATSAPGAGTNEKLFF. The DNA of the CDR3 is TGTGCCACCAGTGCCCCGGGAGCTGGGACTAATGAAAAACTGTTTTTT.

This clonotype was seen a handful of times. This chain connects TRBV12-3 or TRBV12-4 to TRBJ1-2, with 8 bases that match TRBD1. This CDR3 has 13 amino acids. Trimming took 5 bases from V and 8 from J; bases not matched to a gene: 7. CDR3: CASSARTGTGYTF. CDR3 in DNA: TGTGCCAGCAGTGCTCGGACAGGGACGGGCTACACCTTC.

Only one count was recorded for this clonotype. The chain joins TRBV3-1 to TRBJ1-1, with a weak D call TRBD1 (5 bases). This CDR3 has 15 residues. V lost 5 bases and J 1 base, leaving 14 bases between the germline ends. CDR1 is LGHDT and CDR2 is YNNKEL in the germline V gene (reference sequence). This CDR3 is CASSSTGTRNTEAFF. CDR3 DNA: TGTGCCAGCAGCAGCACCGGGACTAGGAACACTGAAGCTTTCTTT. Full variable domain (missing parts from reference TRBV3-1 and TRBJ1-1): DTAVSQTPKYLVTQMGNDKSIKCEQNLGHDTMYWYKQDSKKFLKIMFSYNNKELIINETVPNRFSPKSPDKAHLNLHINSLELGDSAVYFCASSSTGTRNTEAFFGQGTRLTVV.

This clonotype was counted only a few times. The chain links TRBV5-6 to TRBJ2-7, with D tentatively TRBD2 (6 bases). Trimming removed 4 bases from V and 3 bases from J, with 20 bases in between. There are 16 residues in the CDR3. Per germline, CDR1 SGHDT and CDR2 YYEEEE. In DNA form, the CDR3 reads TGTGCCAGCAGCACTCAACTGGGGGGTCACTTCTACGAGCAGTACTTC. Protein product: CASSTQLGGHFYEQYF.

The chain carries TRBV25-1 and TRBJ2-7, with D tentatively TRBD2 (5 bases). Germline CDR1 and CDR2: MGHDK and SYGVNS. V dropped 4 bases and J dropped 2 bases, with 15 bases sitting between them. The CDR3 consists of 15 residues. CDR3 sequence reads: CASSGESGVPYEQYF. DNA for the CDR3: TGTGCCAGCAGTGGGGAGTCCGGGGTTCCCTACGAGCAGTACTTC.

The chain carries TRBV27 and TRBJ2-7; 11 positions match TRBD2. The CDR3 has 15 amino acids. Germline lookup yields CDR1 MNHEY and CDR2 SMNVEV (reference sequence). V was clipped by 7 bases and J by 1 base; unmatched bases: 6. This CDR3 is CASNRWTSGSYEQYF. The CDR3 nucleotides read TGTGCCAGCAATCGTTGGACTAGCGGGTCCTACGAGCAGTACTTC.

The CDR3 nucleotides are TGTGCCAGCAGTTACTCGATTGGGACCTACGAGCAGTACTTC. Translated: CASSYSIGTYEQYF. The chain couples TRBV6-2 or TRBV6-3 to TRBJ2-7, with no clear D. Trimming removed 0 bases from V and 2 bases from J, with 8 bases in between. Germline CDR1 reads MNHEY; CDR2 reads SVGEGT. CDR3 length equals 14 residues.

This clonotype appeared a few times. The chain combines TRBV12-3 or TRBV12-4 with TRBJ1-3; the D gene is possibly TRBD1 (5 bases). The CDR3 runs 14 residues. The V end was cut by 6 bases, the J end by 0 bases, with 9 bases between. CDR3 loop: CASRGGGSGNTIYF. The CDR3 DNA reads TGTGCCAGCAGGGGGGGGGGCTCTGGAAACACCATATATTTT.

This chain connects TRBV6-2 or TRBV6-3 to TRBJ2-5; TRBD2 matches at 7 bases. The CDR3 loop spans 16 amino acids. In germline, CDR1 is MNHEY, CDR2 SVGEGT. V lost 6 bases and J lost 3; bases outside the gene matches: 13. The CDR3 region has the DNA TGTGCCAGCAGCGACCTCGGGGACTACCCCAAAGAGACCCAGTACTTC. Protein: CASSDLGDYPKETQYF.

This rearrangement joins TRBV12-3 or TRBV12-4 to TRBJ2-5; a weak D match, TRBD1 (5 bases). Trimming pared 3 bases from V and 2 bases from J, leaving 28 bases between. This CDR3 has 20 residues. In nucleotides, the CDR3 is TGTGCCAGCAGTTTTGACCCCAGACCGGGCAGGGCACTTACTCAAGAGACCCAGTACTTC. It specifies CASSFDPRPGRALTQETQYF.

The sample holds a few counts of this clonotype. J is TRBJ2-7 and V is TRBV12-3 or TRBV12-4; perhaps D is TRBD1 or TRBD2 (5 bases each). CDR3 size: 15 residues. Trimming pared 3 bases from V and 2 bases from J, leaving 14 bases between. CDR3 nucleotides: TGTGCCAGCAGTTTGGCGACGGGGACCCCCTACGAGCAGTACTTC. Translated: CASSLATGTPYEQYF.

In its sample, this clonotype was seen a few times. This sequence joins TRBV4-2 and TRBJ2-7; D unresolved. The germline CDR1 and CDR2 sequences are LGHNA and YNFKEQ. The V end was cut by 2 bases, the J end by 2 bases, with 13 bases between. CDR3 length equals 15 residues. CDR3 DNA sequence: TGTGCCAGCAGCCAACCGGGCCCCCCAGCCTACGAGCAGTACTTC. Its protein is CASSQPGPPAYEQYF.

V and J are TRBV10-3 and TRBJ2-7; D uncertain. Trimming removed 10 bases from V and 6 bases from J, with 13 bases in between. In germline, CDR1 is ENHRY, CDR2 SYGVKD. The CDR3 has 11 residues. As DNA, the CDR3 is TGTGCCAGCCTAGGACCCGCCGAGCAGTACTTC. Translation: CASLGPAEQYF.